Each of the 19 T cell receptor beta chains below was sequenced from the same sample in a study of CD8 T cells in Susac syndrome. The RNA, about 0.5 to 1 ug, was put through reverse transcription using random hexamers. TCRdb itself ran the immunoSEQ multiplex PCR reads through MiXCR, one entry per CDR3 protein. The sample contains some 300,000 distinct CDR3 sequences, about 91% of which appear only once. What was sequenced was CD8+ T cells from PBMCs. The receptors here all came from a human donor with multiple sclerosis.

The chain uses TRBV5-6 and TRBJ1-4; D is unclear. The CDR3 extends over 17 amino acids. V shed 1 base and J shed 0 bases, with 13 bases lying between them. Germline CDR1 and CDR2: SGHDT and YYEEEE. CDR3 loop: CASSLFVLPATNEKLFF. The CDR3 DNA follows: TGTGCCAGCAGCTTGTTTGTTCTCCCTGCAACTAATGAAAAACTGTTTTTT.

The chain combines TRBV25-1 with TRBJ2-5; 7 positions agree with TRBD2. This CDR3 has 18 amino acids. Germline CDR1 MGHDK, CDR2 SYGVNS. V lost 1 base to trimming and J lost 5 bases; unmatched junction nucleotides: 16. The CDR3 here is CASSEWGGREPGGETQYF. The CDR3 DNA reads TGTGCCAGCAGTGAATGGGGGGGACGGGAGCCTGGCGGGGAGACCCAGTACTTC.

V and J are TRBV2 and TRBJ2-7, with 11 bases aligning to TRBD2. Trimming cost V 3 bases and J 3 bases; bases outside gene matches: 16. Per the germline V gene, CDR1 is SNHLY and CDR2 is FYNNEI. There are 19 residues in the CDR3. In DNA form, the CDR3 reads TGTGCCAGCAGTGATGAGGGACTAGCGGTTTCCTCCAACGTCTACGAGCAGTACTTC. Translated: CASSDEGLAVSSNVYEQYF.

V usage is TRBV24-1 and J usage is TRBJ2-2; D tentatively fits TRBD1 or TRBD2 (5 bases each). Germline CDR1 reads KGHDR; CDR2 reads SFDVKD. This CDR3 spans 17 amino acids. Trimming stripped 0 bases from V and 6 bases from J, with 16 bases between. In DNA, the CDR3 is TGTGCCACCAGTGATTTGTGGGACCCCATGGTTCCCGGGGAGCTGTTTTTT. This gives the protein CATSDLWDPMVPGELFF.

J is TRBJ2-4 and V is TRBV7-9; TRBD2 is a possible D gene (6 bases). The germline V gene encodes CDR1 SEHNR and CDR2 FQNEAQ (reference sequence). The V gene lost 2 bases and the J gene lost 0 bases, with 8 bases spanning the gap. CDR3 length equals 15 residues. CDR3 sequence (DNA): TGTGCCAGCAGCTTATCGGGAGTAGCCAAAAACATTCAGTACTTC. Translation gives CASSLSGVAKNIQYF.

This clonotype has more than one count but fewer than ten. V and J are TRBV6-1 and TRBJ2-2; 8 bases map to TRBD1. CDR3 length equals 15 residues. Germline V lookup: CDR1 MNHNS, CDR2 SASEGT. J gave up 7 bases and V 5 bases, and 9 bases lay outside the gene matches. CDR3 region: CASSRTGTWDGELFF. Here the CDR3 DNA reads TGTGCCAGCAGTCGGACAGGGACCTGGGACGGGGAGCTGTTTTTT.

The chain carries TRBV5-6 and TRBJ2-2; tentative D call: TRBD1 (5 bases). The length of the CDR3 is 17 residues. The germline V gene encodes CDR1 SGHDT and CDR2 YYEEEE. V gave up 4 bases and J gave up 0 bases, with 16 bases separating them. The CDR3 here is CASSPGFWGANTGELFF. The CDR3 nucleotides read TGTGCCAGCAGCCCAGGGTTTTGGGGCGCGAACACCGGGGAGCTGTTTTTT.

The CDR3: CSARTDRSMMGYTF. CDR3 sequence (DNA): TGCAGTGCTAGAACCGACAGGTCTATGATGGGCTACACCTTC. The chain employs TRBV20-1 and TRBJ1-2, with D possibly matching TRBD1 (6 bases). The germline CDR1 and CDR2 sequences are DFQATT and SNEGSKA (reference sequence). V was trimmed by 2 bases and J by 8 bases, leaving 18 bases between them. This CDR3 is built from 14 residues.

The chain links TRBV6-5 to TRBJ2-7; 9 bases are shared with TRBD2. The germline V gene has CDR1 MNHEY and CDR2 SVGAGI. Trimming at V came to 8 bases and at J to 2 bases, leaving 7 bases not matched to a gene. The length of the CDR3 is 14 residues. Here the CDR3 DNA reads TGTGCCAGCGCGGCGGGAGGGCTTGCCTACGAGCAGTACTTC. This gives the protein CASAAGGLAYEQYF.

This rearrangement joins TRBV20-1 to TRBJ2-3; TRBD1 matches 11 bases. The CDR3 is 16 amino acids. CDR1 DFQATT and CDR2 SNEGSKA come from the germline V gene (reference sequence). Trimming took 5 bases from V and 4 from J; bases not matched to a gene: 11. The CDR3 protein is CSAPPGTGGVSDTQYF. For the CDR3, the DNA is TGCAGTGCTCCCCCCGGGACAGGGGGTGTGTCAGATACGCAGTATTTT.

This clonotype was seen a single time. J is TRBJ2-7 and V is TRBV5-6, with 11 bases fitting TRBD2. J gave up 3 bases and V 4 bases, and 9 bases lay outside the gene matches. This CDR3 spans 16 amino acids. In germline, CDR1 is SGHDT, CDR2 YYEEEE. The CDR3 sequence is CASSLLAGGPVYEQYF. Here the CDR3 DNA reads TGTGCCAGCAGCCTCTTAGCGGGAGGGCCGGTCTACGAGCAGTACTTC. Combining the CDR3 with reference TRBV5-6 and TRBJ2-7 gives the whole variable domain DAGVTQSPTHLIKTRGQQVTLRCSPKSGHDTVSWYQQALGQGPQFIFQYYEEEERQRGNFPDRFSGHQFPNYSSELNVNALLLGDSALYLCASSLLAGGPVYEQYFGPGTRLTVT.

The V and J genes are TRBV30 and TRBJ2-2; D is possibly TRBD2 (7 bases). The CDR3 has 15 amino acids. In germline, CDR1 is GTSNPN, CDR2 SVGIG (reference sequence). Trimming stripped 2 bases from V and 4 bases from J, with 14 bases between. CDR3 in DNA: TGTGCCTGGAGTTACGGGGGGCCGAGCACCGGGGAGCTGTTTTTT. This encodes CAWSYGGPSTGELFF.

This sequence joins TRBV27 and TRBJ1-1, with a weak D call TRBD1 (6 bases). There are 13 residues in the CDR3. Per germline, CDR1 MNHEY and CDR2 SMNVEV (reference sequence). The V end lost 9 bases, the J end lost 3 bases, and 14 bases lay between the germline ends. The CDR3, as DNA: TGTGCCAGAGAAGGGGGGTGCGACACTGAAGCTTTCTTT. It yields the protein CAREGGCDTEAFF.

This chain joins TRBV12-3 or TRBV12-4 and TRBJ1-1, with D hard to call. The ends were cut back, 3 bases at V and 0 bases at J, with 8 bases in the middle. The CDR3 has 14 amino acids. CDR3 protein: CASSFTLLNTEAFF. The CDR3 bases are TGTGCCAGCAGTTTTACACTCTTGAACACTGAAGCTTTCTTT.

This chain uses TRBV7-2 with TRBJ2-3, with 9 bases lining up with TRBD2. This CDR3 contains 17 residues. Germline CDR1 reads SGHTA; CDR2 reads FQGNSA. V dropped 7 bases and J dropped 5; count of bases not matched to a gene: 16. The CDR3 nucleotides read TGTGCCAGCACCCCTACGGGAGTAGCGGGAGTGGGAGATACGCAGTATTTT. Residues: CASTPTGVAGVGDTQYF. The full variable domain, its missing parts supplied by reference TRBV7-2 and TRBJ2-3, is GAGVSQSPSNKVTEKGKDVELRCDPISGHTALYWYRQSLGQGLEFLIYFQGNSAPDKSGLPSDRFSAERTGGSVSTLTIQRTQQEDSAVYLCASTPTGVAGVGDTQYFGPGTRLTVL.

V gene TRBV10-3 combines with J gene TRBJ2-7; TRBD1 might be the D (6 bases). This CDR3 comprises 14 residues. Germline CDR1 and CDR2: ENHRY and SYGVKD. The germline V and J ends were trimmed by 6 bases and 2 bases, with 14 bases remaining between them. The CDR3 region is CAIRMTGEAYEQYF. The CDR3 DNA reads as TGTGCCATCAGAATGACAGGAGAGGCCTACGAGCAGTACTTC.

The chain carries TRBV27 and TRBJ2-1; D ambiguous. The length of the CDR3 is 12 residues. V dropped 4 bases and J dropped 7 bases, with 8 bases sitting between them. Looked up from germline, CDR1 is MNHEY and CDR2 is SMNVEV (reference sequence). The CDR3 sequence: CASSSMRNEQFF. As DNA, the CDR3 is TGTGCCAGCAGTTCGATGCGGAATGAGCAGTTCTTC.

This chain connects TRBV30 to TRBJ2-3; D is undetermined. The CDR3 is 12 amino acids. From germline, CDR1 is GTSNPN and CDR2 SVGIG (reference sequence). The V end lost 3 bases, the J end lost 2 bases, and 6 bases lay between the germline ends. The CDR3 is CAWRGITDTQYF. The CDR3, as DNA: TGTGCCTGGAGGGGTATCACAGATACGCAGTATTTT.

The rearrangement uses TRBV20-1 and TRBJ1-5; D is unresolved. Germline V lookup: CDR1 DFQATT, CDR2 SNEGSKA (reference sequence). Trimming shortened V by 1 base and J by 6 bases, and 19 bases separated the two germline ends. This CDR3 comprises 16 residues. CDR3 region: CSARGIDTPIAQPQHF. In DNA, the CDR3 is TGCAGTGCTAGAGGAATAGACACTCCGATAGCTCAGCCCCAGCATTTT.